Below, 6 T cell receptor beta chains from the same sample are listed, as sequenced in a study of blood T cells in healthy people across ages. A sample-barcoded 5' primer and a J-beta primer mix were used in a second PCR of roughly 7 to 12 cycles. In TCRdb, the 5' RACE reads were re-called with MiXCR into one record per CDR3 protein. Among 900,000 to 950,000 distinct CDR3 sequences listed, just under 30% were seen once. These data were also filed under a second study, of T cells of mothers and their children.

The material sequenced was blood. The receptors were gathered from a woman in her forties in good health.

The CDR3 loop is CASRDGGSYNEQFF. The DNA for the CDR3 is TGTGCCAGCAGGGACGGGGGCTCCTACAATGAGCAGTTCTTC. The rearrangement joins TRBV28 to TRBJ2-1; D perhaps matches TRBD2 (6 bases). CDR3 length: 14 amino acids. V lost 6 bases and J lost 0, with 9 bases in between. Germline V gives CDR1 MDHEN, CDR2 SYDVKM.

This chain connects TRBV4-3 to TRBJ1-2; 10 nucleotides match TRBD1. J gave up 3 bases and V 1 base, and 5 bases lay outside the gene matches. The germline CDR1 and CDR2 sequences are LGHNA and YSLEER. The CDR3 runs to 16 residues. The CDR3 coding sequence is TGCGCCAGCAGCCAAGGAACCGGACAGGGGGACTATGGCTACACCTTC. This gives the protein CASSQGTGQGDYGYTF.

This clonotype was found a few times. The chain recombines TRBV24-1 with TRBJ2-3; D uncertain. CDR1 KGHDR and CDR2 SFDVKD come from the germline V gene. V lost 2 bases, J lost 0 bases, and 17 bases lay in between. There are 18 residues in the CDR3. CDR3 nucleotides: TGTGCCACCAGTGATTCCCCGAGCGCGGCTACTAGCACAGATACGCAGTATTTT. Amino acid sequence: CATSDSPSAATSTDTQYF.

The V gene is TRBV20-1, the J gene TRBJ2-1; 10 positions match TRBD2. The germline V gene has CDR1 DFQATT and CDR2 SNEGSKA (reference sequence). This CDR3 has 16 amino acids. J gave up 0 bases and V 0 bases, and 2 bases lay outside the gene matches. The CDR3 loop reads CSAREPSGSSYNEQFF. As DNA, the CDR3 is TGCAGTGCTAGAGAGCCTAGCGGGAGCTCCTACAATGAGCAGTTCTTC.

The sample holds many counts of this clonotype. The chain links TRBV7-2 to TRBJ1-6, with D maybe TRBD1 (5 bases). The CDR3 covers 15 residues. The germline V gene encodes CDR1 SGHTA and CDR2 FQGNSA. V lost 5 bases and J 7 bases, leaving 15 bases between the germline ends. CDR3 coding DNA: TGTGCCAGCAGCGGCCGGGACCCTCGGAATTCACCCCTCCACTTT. Encoded protein: CASSGRDPRNSPLHF. The full variable domain, its missing parts supplied by reference TRBV7-2 and TRBJ1-6, is GAGVSQSPSNKVTEKGKDVELRCDPISGHTALYWYRQSLGQGLEFLIYFQGNSAPDKSGLPSDRFSAERTGGSVSTLTIQRTQQEDSAVYLCASSGRDPRNSPLHFGNGTRLTVT.

This clonotype was seen a handful of times. The chain is built from TRBV7-9 and TRBJ1-1; D might be TRBD1 (5 bases). Germline assignment: CDR1 SEHNR and CDR2 FQNEAQ (reference sequence). CDR3 length: 12 residues. The V and J ends lost 5 bases and 5 bases respectively, with 9 bases between them. The CDR3 loop reads CASSQRQTEAFF. The DNA for the CDR3 is TGTGCCAGCAGCCAGAGACAGACTGAAGCTTTCTTT.